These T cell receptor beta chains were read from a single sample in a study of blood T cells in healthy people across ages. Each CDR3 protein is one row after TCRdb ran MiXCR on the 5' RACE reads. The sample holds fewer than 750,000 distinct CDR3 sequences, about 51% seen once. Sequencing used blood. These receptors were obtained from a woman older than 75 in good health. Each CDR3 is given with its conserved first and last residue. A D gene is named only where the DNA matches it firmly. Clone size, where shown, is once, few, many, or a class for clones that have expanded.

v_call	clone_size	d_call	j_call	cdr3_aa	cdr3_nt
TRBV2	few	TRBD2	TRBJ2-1	CASSGEAGGGNEQFF	TGTGCCAGCAGTGGGGAAGCGGGGGGGGGAAATGAGCAGTTCTTC
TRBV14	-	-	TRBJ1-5	CASSLGGGRNNQPQHF	TGTGCCAGCAGCCTCGGCGGGGGGCGAAACAATCAGCCCCAGCATTTT
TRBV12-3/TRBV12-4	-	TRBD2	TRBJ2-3	CASSLGTSGGSDTQYF	TGTGCCAGCAGTTTAGGGACTAGCGGGGGGTCTGATACGCAGTATTTT
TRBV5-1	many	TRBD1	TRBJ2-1	CASSLDRDIYNEQFF	TGCGCCAGCAGCCTGGACAGGGACATATACAATGAGCAGTTCTTC
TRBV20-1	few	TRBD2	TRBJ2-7	CSARGEGLAGGRAFSSYEQYF	TGCAGTGCTAGGGGAGAGGGACTAGCGGGGGGACGAGCCTTTAGCTCCTACGAGCAGTACTTC
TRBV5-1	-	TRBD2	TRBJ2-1	CASSPGTSGVSINEQFF	TGCGCCAGCAGCCCCGGGACTAGCGGGGTCTCTATCAATGAGCAGTTCTTC
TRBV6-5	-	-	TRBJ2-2	CASRSGHKNTGELFF	TGTGCCAGCAGATCGGGACACAAAAACACCGGGGAGCTGTTTTTT
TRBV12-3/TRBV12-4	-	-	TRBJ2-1	CASSPTSRKFF	TGTGCCAGCAGTCCGACTAGTCGTAAGTTCTTC
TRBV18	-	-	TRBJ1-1	CASSPPRSPTEAFF	TGTGCCAGCTCACCACCCAGGAGCCCGACTGAAGCTTTCTTT
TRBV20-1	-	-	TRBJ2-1	CSALYRGNNEQFF	TGCAGTGCCCTTTACCGGGGAAACAATGAGCAGTTCTTC
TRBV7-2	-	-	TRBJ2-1	CASSHGLNEQFF	TGTGCCAGCAGCCACGGTCTCAATGAGCAGTTCTTC
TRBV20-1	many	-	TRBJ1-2	CGGRGGDYGYTF	TGCGGGGGTCGTGGGGGGGACTATGGCTACACCTTC
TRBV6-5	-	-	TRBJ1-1	CASRVSASTEAFF	TGTGCCAGCAGAGTTAGCGCAAGCACTGAAGCTTTCTTT
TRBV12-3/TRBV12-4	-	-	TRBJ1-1	CAGGARDEAFF	TGTGCCGGGGGGGCCAGGGATGAAGCTTTCTTT
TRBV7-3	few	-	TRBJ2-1	CASSVTGDPYNEQFF	TGTGCCAGCAGCGTTACCGGGGACCCCTACAATGAGCAGTTCTTC
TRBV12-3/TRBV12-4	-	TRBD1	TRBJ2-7	CASSLGQGAHNEQYF	TGTGCCAGCAGTTTAGGGCAGGGGGCTCACAATGAGCAGTACTTC
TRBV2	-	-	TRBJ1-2	CASKLQEGVANYGYTF	TGTGCCAGCAAACTCCAGGAGGGGGTAGCTAACTATGGCTACACCTTC